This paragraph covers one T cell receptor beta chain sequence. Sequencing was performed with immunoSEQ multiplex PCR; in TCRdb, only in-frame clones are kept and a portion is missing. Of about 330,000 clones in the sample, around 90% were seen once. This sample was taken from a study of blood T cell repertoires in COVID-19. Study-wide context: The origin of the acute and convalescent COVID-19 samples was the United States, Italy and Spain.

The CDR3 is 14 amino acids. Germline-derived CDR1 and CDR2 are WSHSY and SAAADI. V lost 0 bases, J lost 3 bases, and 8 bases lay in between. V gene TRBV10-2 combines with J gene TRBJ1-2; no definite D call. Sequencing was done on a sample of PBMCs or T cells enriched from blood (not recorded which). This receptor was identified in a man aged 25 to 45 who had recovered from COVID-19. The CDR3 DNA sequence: TGCGCCAGCAGTGAGTCGCCCGGGGACTATGGCTACACCTTC. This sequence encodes CASSESPGDYGYTF.